This T cell receptor beta chain was captured in a study of beta chain features in type 1 diabetes. Study background: Analysis included about 110 million sorted cells drawn from all samples.

There are 14 residues in the CDR3. From germline, CDR1 is SGHTA and CDR2 FQGNSA. V was pared by 5 bases and J by 1 base, with 11 bases between. General observations from the study: Shortening of TCRB CDR3s, moderate but significant, appeared in all four CD4+ subsets of Type 1 diabetes patients. The study found fewer insertions and more deletions at VDJ junctions in type 1 diabetes patients.

CD4+ naive, central memory, regulatory and stem cell-like memory cells were sorted via CD45RO/CCR7/CD25/CD127/CD95/CD27. This clone was found a few times. Antigen unknown. Every isolated RNA sample was fully reverse transcribed, so sequencing captured expressed TCRB transcripts. Profiling relied on immunoSEQ multiplex PCR, and the TCRdb table lists in-frame clones only, not all of them. The sample yields about 660,000 clones, about 14% seen once. This TCR was recovered from a young man with type 1 diabetes. The chain employs TRBV7-2 and TRBJ1-2; TRBD1 is a possible D gene (6 bases). Input material: naive CD4+ T cells from blood. CDR3 bases: TGTGCCAGCAGCCAATTCAGGGGTAACTATGGCTACACCTTC. Translating gives CASSQFRGNYGYTF.